This T cell receptor beta chain was captured by sequencing in a study of identical twins. TCRdb reprocessed the 5' RACE reads via MiXCR and lists one record per CDR3 protein. The sample lists around 220,000 distinct CDR3 sequences, 8% to 11% occurring once. The CDR3 sequence is 14 residues long. CDR1 is LGHNA, CDR2 YSLEER, per germline. As for this clonotype: The germline gene is not matched at one end of the junction; a read error may be the cause.

V is TRBV4-3 and J is TRBJ2-1; tentatively, D is TRBD2 (5 bases). The sequence came from a man in his fifties or sixties in good health. What was sequenced was memory T cells sorted from blood. CDR3 region: CSSSQRASMNEQFF. As DNA, the CDR3 is TGCTCCAGCAGCCAGAGGGCTAGTATGAATGAGCAGTTCTTC.